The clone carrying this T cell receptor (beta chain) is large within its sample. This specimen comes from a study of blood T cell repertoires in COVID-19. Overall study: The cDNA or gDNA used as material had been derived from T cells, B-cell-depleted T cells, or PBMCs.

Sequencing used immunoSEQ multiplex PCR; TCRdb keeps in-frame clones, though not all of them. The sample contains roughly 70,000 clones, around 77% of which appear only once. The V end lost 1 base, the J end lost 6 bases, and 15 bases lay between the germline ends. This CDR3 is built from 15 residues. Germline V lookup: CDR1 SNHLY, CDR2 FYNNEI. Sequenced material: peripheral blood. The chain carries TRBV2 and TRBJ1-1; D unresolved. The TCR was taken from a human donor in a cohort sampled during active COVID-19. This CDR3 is CASSEGRVAPSEAFF. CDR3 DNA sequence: TGTGCCAGCAGTGAAGGCCGGGTGGCCCCCTCTGAAGCTTTCTTT.